This is a list of T cell receptor beta chains from one sample in a study of blood T cells in healthy people across ages. TCRdb re-derived calls from the 5' RACE reads in MiXCR, one entry per CDR3 protein. This repertoire shows 790,000 or so distinct CDR3 sequences, 46% found once; its top ten account for about a sixth. The sample comprised blood. These receptors were taken from an older man in good health. CDR3s include the opening cysteine and the closing phenylalanine or tryptophan. The D gene is left open where the match is weak. Only some rows state a clone size, as once, few, many or a class for expanded clones.

size: many
D: TRBD2
J: TRBJ2-7
V: TRBV9
CDR3: CASSVVAGAYEQYF
DNA: TGTGCCAGCAGCGTAGTAGCGGGGGCCTACGAGCAGTACTTC

size: NA
D: TRBD1
J: TRBJ1-6
V: TRBV28
CDR3: CAGSFGTGASNSPLHF
DNA: TGTGCCGGCAGTTTTGGGACAGGCGCCTCTAATTCACCCCTCCACTTT

size: many
D: NA
J: TRBJ1-1
V: TRBV20-1
CDR3: CSARRGDTEAFF
DNA: TGCAGTGCTAGGCGGGGGGACACTGAAGCTTTCTTT

size: NA
D: NA
J: TRBJ2-7
V: TRBV21-1
CDR3: CASSKAGREGIYEQYF
DNA: TGTGCCAGCAGCAAAGCCGGCCGGGAGGGAATATACGAGCAGTACTTC

size: NA
D: TRBD2
J: TRBJ2-7
V: TRBV27
CDR3: CASSLRTSGTGEQYF
DNA: TGTGCCAGCAGTTTACGGACTAGCGGGACAGGCGAGCAGTACTTC

size: few
D: TRBD2
J: TRBJ2-7
V: TRBV4-2
CDR3: CASSPRAVAGGSSYEQYF
DNA: TGTGCCAGCAGCCCTCGGGCGGTAGCGGGGGGGAGCTCCTACGAGCAGTACTTC

size: NA
D: NA
J: TRBJ2-7
V: TRBV5-1
CDR3: CASSIQQDHEQYF
DNA: TGCGCCAGCAGCATCCAACAGGACCACGAGCAGTACTTC

size: NA
D: TRBD2
J: TRBJ2-3
V: TRBV12-3/TRBV12-4
CDR3: CASGPGLAGTDTQYF
DNA: TGTGCCAGCGGGCCGGGACTAGCAGGCACAGATACGCAGTATTTT

size: NA
D: TRBD2
J: TRBJ2-5
V: TRBV11-3
CDR3: CASSFSGRGNNEQYF
DNA: TGTGCCAGCAGCTTTAGCGGGAGGGGGAACAATGAGCAGTACTTC

size: once
D: TRBD2
J: TRBJ2-1
V: TRBV29-1
CDR3: CSVDRLAGAPNNEQFF
DNA: TGCAGCGTTGACAGACTAGCGGGAGCCCCTAACAATGAGCAGTTCTTC

size: NA
D: NA
J: TRBJ2-7
V: TRBV5-1
CDR3: CASSLPPDNVTYEQYF
DNA: TGCGCCAGCAGCTTGCCCCCAGACAACGTAACCTACGAGCAGTACTTC

size: once
D: NA
J: TRBJ2-7
V: TRBV4-2
CDR3: CASSQWGSGEQYF
DNA: TGTGCCAGCAGCCAATGGGGATCTGGCGAGCAGTACTTC

size: NA
D: TRBD2
J: TRBJ2-1
V: TRBV6-1
CDR3: CASSFKTSGAVEQFF
DNA: TGTGCCAGCAGCTTTAAGACTAGCGGGGCGGTAGAGCAGTTCTTC

size: NA
D: NA
J: TRBJ2-3
V: TRBV4-2
CDR3: CASSQEVIVPRTADTQYF
DNA: TGTGCCAGCAGCCAAGAGGTAATCGTTCCTAGGACGGCAGATACGCAGTATTTT

size: few
D: NA
J: TRBJ2-7
V: TRBV7-8
CDR3: CASSLAQGLPSYEQYF
DNA: TGTGCCAGCAGCTTAGCGCAGGGACTTCCAAGTTACGAGCAGTACTTC

size: once
D: NA
J: TRBJ2-4
V: TRBV2
CDR3: CASTRGAKNIQYF
DNA: TGTGCCAGCACGCGAGGAGCCAAAAACATTCAGTACTTC

size: NA
D: NA
J: TRBJ2-7
V: TRBV12-3/TRBV12-4
CDR3: CASSTQGPSYEQYF
DNA: TGTGCCAGCAGTACACAGGGTCCCTCCTACGAGCAGTACTTC

size: once
D: TRBD2
J: TRBJ2-1
V: TRBV7-9
CDR3: CASSFAGGLNEQFF
DNA: TGTGCCAGCAGCTTCGCGGGGGGGCTGAATGAGCAGTTCTTC

size: NA
D: TRBD1
J: TRBJ1-2
V: TRBV28
CDR3: CASRDSDRGRAYGYTF
DNA: TGTGCCAGCAGGGACAGCGACAGGGGGCGGGCCTATGGCTACACCTTC

size: many
D: NA
J: TRBJ2-1
V: TRBV5-6
CDR3: CASSLPPYNEQFF
DNA: TGTGCCAGCAGCTTGCCCCCCTACAATGAGCAGTTCTTC

size: NA
D: TRBD2
J: TRBJ2-1
V: TRBV20-1
CDR3: CSARAVAGESYEQFF
DNA: TGCAGTGCTAGGGCCGTAGCGGGAGAGTCCTACGAGCAGTTCTTC

size: NA
D: NA
J: TRBJ2-1
V: TRBV6-6
CDR3: CASSYRPLAASYNEQFF
DNA: TGTGCCAGCAGTTACAGACCTTTAGCGGCATCCTACAATGAGCAGTTCTTC

size: NA
D: NA
J: TRBJ2-7
V: TRBV12-3/TRBV12-4
CDR3: CASSSVMLGGYEQYF
DNA: TGTGCCAGCAGTTCCGTGATGTTAGGGGGATACGAGCAGTACTTC

size: NA
D: NA
J: TRBJ1-2
V: TRBV5-1
CDR3: CASSLEGSRGYTF
DNA: TGCGCCAGCAGCTTGGAGGGGTCCCGTGGCTACACCTTC

size: few
D: TRBD2
J: TRBJ2-3
V: TRBV5-5
CDR3: CASSSGGESTDTQYF
DNA: TGTGCCAGCAGCAGCGGGGGGGAAAGCACAGATACGCAGTATTTT

size: NA
D: TRBD1
J: TRBJ1-2
V: TRBV7-9
CDR3: CASSLTLGQIGYTF
DNA: TGTGCCAGCAGCTTAACATTGGGACAGATTGGCTACACCTTC

size: NA
D: NA
J: TRBJ2-7
V: TRBV29-1
CDR3: CCVATGGVYEQYF
DNA: TGCTGCGTCGCCACAGGGGGGGTTTACGAGCAGTACTTC

size: NA
D: NA
J: TRBJ1-1
V: TRBV20-1
CDR3: CSATSPAGGYTEAFF
DNA: TGCAGTGCTACTTCCCCCGCGGGGGGCTACACTGAAGCTTTCTTT

size: few
D: NA
J: TRBJ2-7
V: TRBV21-1
CDR3: CASSKALRSYEQYF
DNA: TGTGCCAGCAGCAAAGCGCTACGGTCCTACGAGCAGTACTTC

size: NA
D: NA
J: TRBJ2-3
V: TRBV9
CDR3: CASSPVEGAQYF
DNA: TGTGCCAGCAGCCCCGTCGAGGGGGCGCAGTATTTT

size: NA
D: NA
J: TRBJ2-6
V: TRBV9
CDR3: CASSVGPGRVESGANVLTF
DNA: TGTGCCAGCAGCGTAGGACCGGGACGGGTGGAATCTGGGGCCAACGTCCTGACTTTC

size: NA
D: TRBD1
J: TRBJ1-2
V: TRBV7-3
CDR3: CASSYGTGVGYTF
DNA: TGTGCCAGCAGCTACGGGACAGGGGTTGGCTACACCTTC

size: NA
D: NA
J: TRBJ2-3
V: TRBV20-1
CDR3: CSARTDEDTQYF
DNA: TGCAGTGCGAGGACAGATGAAGATACGCAGTATTTT

size: few
D: TRBD1
J: TRBJ1-2
V: TRBV14
CDR3: CASSQDWGQRHGYTF
DNA: TGTGCCAGCAGCCAAGATTGGGGACAGCGCCATGGCTACACCTTC

size: NA
D: NA
J: TRBJ2-3
V: TRBV12-5
CDR3: CASGSVCGDCGDTQYF
DNA: TGTGCTAGTGGTTCTGTTTGCGGGGATTGTGGAGATACGCAGTATTTT